This T cell receptor beta chain comes out of a study of T-cell reconstitution after alpha-beta-depleted transplantation in children. The authors prepared the TCRbeta library with unique molecular identifiers. TCRdb passed the PCR reads through MiXCR, listing each CDR3 protein once. The profile shows 500,000 to 600,000 distinct CDR3 sequences, over 25% of them singletons. Concerning this clonotype: Germline and junction disagree at one end, which may indicate a read error.

From germline, CDR1 is SGHDN and CDR2 FVKESK. The CDR3 extends over 15 amino acids. This receptor was identified in a human donor who donated a stem cell graft to a child with aplastic anemia. V is TRBV14 and J is TRBJ1-1; D is perhaps TRBD1 (6 bases). The specimen comprised PBMCs from the stem cell graft donor, sampled from the stem cell graft. The CDR3 bases are TGTGCCAGCATCCAAGGGGGACCGGGGTATCCTGAAGCTTTCTTT. This sequence encodes CASIQGGPGYPEAFF.